Described below is a single T cell receptor (beta chain) sequence and its context. Antigen specificity is unknown. From germline, CDR1 is LNHDA and CDR2 SQIVND (reference sequence). The junction had 4 bases not matched to a gene; V was cut back by 5 bases and J by 3 bases. The CDR3 spans 14 residues. This entry comes from a study of cytomegalovirus exposure and HLA in healthy donors. Study-level findings and limits: The records held CMV serostatus as the only immune exposure information.

The study ran its PCR with 60 Vbeta and 13 Jbeta primers. Clones were sequenced by immunoSEQ multiplex PCR, and TCRdb holds only the in-frame ones, with some missing. This table holds some 150,000 clones, about 77% found once. The sequence derives from a woman between 45 and 65 years old in good health and CMV-seronegative. Sequenced material: PBMCs. J is TRBJ2-5 and V is TRBV19, with 9 bases lining up with TRBD1. This CDR3 is CASSPRTGEETQYF. In nucleotides, the CDR3 is TGTGCCAGTAGTCCACGGACAGGGGAAGAGACCCAGTACTTC.